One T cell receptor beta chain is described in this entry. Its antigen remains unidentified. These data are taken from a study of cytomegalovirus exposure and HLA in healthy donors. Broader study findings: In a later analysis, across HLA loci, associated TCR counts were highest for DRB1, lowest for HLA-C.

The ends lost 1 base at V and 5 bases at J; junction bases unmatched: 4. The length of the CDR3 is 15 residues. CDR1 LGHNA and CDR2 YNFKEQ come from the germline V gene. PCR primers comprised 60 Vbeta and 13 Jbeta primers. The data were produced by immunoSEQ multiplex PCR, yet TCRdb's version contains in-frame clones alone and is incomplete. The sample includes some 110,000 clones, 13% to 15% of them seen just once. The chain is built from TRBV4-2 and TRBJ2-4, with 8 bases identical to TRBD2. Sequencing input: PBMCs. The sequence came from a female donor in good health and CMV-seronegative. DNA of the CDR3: TGTGCCAGCAGCCAAGCACGGGGGGGCCAAAACATTCAGTACTTC. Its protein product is CASSQARGGQNIQYF.